The entry below describes one T cell receptor (beta chain). Antigen specificity is unknown. The ends were cut back, 3 bases at V and 2 bases at J, with 11 bases in the middle. The CDR3 contains 16 residues. These data are taken from a study of identical twins. Findings and limits, study-wide: Weaker excess twin sharing was observed in beta out-of-frame sequences. Where out-of-frame alpha sequences were twin-shared, they showed excess low generation probability.

TCRdb reprocessed the 5' RACE reads with MiXCR, giving one entry per CDR3 protein. This repertoire shows a few hundred thousand distinct CDR3 sequences, roughly 9% found once; its top ten account for under 10%. The V and J genes are TRBV12-3 or TRBV12-4 and TRBJ2-6; possible D gene TRBD1, 5 bases. The TCR originated in a woman between 50 and 59 years old in good health. The sequenced sample consisted of naive T cells sorted from blood. The DNA for the CDR3 is TGTGCCAGCAGTTTGTGGCCAGGGACTGGGGCCAACGTCCTGACTTTC. This sequence encodes CASSLWPGTGANVLTF.